These 32 T cell receptor beta chains came from one sample sequenced in a study of identifying expanded T cells in peripheral blood (dated by TCRdb to about 2019). Library prep was done by the immunoSEQ multiplex PCR assay. Here the immuneACCESS table is served through TCRdb, limited to in-frame sequences with V and J called. Missing clones are a known gap in these copies; in checked studies unresolved V genes cover under half, and the rest lacks a known reason. The sample table records 100,000 to 110,000 clones; 80% to 90% of these occur just once. The leading ten clones occupy less than 7% of the sample. The sequenced material came from blood. The receptors originated from a person aged 18-69 years in good health.

The chain recombines TRBV4-2 with TRBJ2-1; D not resolved. Germline CDR1 is LGHNA and CDR2 is YNFKEQ. The CDR3 extends over 16 amino acids. The V gene lost 1 base and the J gene lost 2 bases, with 12 bases spanning the gap. CDR3 region: CASSQVTQGTYNEQFF. The CDR3 nucleotides read TGTGCCAGCAGCCAAGTCACTCAAGGTACCTACAATGAGCAGTTCTTC.

CDR3 nucleotide sequence: TGTGCCAGCAGTTACTCGGTAGCGGGGGGCCAAGAGACCCAGTACTTC. Protein sequence: CASSYSVAGGQETQYF. The V and J genes are TRBV6-5 and TRBJ2-5, with TRBD2 matching 10 bases. This CDR3 has 16 amino acids. Germline V CDR1 and CDR2: MNHEY, SVGAGI. J gave up 1 base and V 0 bases, and 2 bases lay outside the gene matches.

The J gene is TRBJ2-5, the V gene TRBV7-4; possible D gene TRBD2, 6 bases. The CDR3 loop spans 15 amino acids. The germline V gene has CDR1 SGHVT and CDR2 SQSDAQ. V was pared by 6 bases and J by 5 bases, with 19 bases between. In nucleotides, the CDR3 is TGTGCCAGCAGTCATCGTCGGGGGTGCGGGGAGACCCAGTACTTC. Residues: CASSHRRGCGETQYF.

This clone was picked up one time. V usage is TRBV30 and J usage is TRBJ1-6; D uncertain. The length of the CDR3 is 13 residues. V lost 0 bases, J lost 3 bases, and 3 bases lay in between. CDR1 and CDR2 (germline): GTSNPN, SVGIG (reference sequence). The DNA of the CDR3 is TGTGCCTGGAGTGTCCACTATAATTCACCCCTCCACTTT. Protein product: CAWSVHYNSPLHF. Looking up the rest from reference TRBV30 and TRBJ1-6 gives the full variable domain: SQTIHQWPATLVQPVGSPLSLECTVEGTSNPNLYWYRQAAGRGLQLLFYSVGIGQISSEVPQNLSASRPQDRQFILSSKKLLLSDSGFYLCAWSVHYNSPLHFGNGTRLTVT.

The rearrangement links TRBV27 to TRBJ1-1; D remains unclear. Germline-derived CDR1 and CDR2 are MNHEY and SMNVEV (reference sequence). This CDR3 comprises 15 residues. The germline V and J ends were trimmed by 8 bases and 3 bases, with 19 bases remaining between them. In DNA form, the CDR3 reads TGTGCCAGCTGGCCCTGGGCGGCCCGGGACACTGAAGCTTTCTTT. This translates into CASWPWAARDTEAFF.

The gene calls are TRBV7-9 and TRBJ2-2; D may be TRBD1 (6 bases). This CDR3 region has 16 residues. The V gene's germline CDR1 is SEHNR and CDR2 FQNEAQ (reference sequence). V was clipped by 5 bases and J by 3 bases, with 16 bases between them. The CDR3 is CASSLTAAGDTGELFF. Here the CDR3 DNA reads TGTGCCAGCAGCCTTACCGCGGCAGGGGACACCGGGGAGCTGTTTTTT.

This clone appeared a single time. The V call is TRBV19, the J call TRBJ1-1, with TRBD1 identical over 7 bases. Germline V gene sequence: CDR1 LNHDA, CDR2 SQIVND (reference sequence). The trim removed 9 bases at V and 6 bases at J, leaving 10 bases unmatched. CDR3 size: 13 residues. CDR3 DNA: TGTGCCAGCGCGGACAGGTGGACTGCTGAAGCTTTCTTT. This sequence encodes CASADRWTAEAFF.

V usage is TRBV2 and J usage is TRBJ1-5; D remains ambiguous. The germline V and J ends were trimmed by 6 bases and 3 bases, with 12 bases remaining between them. The CDR3 has 14 residues. Per germline, CDR1 SNHLY and CDR2 FYNNEI. The CDR3 loop reads CASRGARTNQPQHF. DNA of the CDR3: TGTGCCAGCAGGGGCGCCAGGACCAATCAGCCCCAGCATTTT.

This sequence joins TRBV19 and TRBJ1-1, with TRBD1 matching over 8 bases. V lost 4 bases to trimming and J lost 6 bases; unmatched junction nucleotides: 10. Germline-derived CDR1 and CDR2 are LNHDA and SQIVND (reference sequence). The CDR3 has 15 residues. The CDR3 DNA is TGTGCCAGTAGTACTGGACAGGGTAAGTGGTCTGAAGCTTTCTTT. It encodes CASSTGQGKWSEAFF.

The J gene is TRBJ1-1, the V gene TRBV5-5, with TRBD1 matching over 7 bases. The CDR3 covers 15 residues. V was pared by 4 bases and J by 3 bases, with 9 bases of the junction left unmatched. The germline gives CDR1 SGHKS, CDR2 YYEKEE (reference sequence). The CDR3 is CASSNLGQADTEAFF. Here the CDR3 DNA reads TGTGCCAGCAGCAACCTAGGACAGGCGGACACTGAAGCTTTCTTT.

This sequence joins TRBV19 and TRBJ1-2, with 7 nucleotides matching TRBD1. V lost 7 bases and J lost 6; bases outside the gene matches: 8. The germline CDR1 and CDR2 sequences are LNHDA and SQIVND (reference sequence). This CDR3 region has 13 residues. CDR3 sequence: CASKNRGLDGYTF. CDR3 bases: TGTGCCAGTAAGAACAGGGGTTTGGATGGCTACACCTTC.

The chain joins TRBV16 to TRBJ1-1, with D perhaps TRBD1 (6 bases). The germline V and J ends were trimmed by 3 bases and 4 bases, with 15 bases remaining between them. CDR1 is KGHSY and CDR2 is FQNENV in the germline V gene. CDR3 length: 15 amino acids. The CDR3 nucleotides are TGTGCCAGCAGCCAGGAGGCAGGCAGGGGCACTGAAGCTTTCTTT. Its translation is CASSQEAGRGTEAFF.

J is TRBJ2-2 and V is TRBV5-1; D unresolved. Germline lookup yields CDR1 SGHRS and CDR2 YFSETQ. Trimming cost V 1 base and J 0 bases, with 10 bases left between them. This CDR3 comprises 16 residues. This CDR3 reads CASSLLGSSNTGELFF. The CDR3 DNA follows: TGCGCCAGCAGCTTGTTGGGCAGCTCGAACACCGGGGAGCTGTTTTTT.

The CDR3 sequence is CASSLAQVVGGSRGNEKLFF. CDR3 nucleotides: TGTGCCAGCAGCTTGGCCCAGGTAGTCGGTGGGAGCCGAGGAAATGAAAAACTGTTTTTT. J is TRBJ1-4 and V is TRBV5-4; D not resolved. There are 20 residues in the CDR3. V lost 0 bases to trimming and J lost 5 bases, with 26 bases between them. Germline CDR1 is SGHNT and CDR2 is YYREEE (reference sequence).

This sequence joins TRBV30 and TRBJ2-7; 15 bases fit TRBD2. Trimming cost V 5 bases and J 3 bases; bases outside gene matches: 8. This CDR3 contains 16 residues. CDR1 and CDR2 from the germline V gene are GTSNPN and SVGIG (reference sequence). The CDR3 nucleotides are TGTGCCTGGGATCCGGGACTAGCGGGAGGTGGCTACGAGCAGTACTTC. It translates to CAWDPGLAGGGYEQYF.

The rearrangement links TRBV7-9 to TRBJ2-3; possibly TRBD2 for D (6 bases). Germline V gene sequence: CDR1 SEHNR, CDR2 FQNEAQ (reference sequence). The germline V and J ends were trimmed by 6 bases and 0 bases, with 13 bases remaining between them. The CDR3 has 15 residues. The CDR3 DNA reads TGTGCCAGCAGGCAGGAGGGGTCTAGCACAGATACGCAGTATTTT. Translation gives CASRQEGSSTDTQYF.

This clone was seen a handful of times. The CDR3 DNA sequence: TGCGCCAGCAGCTTGGCCATGGTAGGGGGGGATACGCAGTATTTT. It translates to CASSLAMVGGDTQYF. The chain couples TRBV5-1 to TRBJ2-3; either TRBD1 or TRBD2 may fit D (6 bases each). The germline V and J ends were trimmed by 0 bases and 6 bases, with 14 bases remaining between them. The CDR3 spans 15 residues. CDR1 is SGHRS, CDR2 YFSETQ, per germline.

The chain carries TRBV21-1 and TRBJ1-1; the table's D call, TRBD1, has no DNA check behind it. TRBV21-1 is tagged as a pseudogene. The CDR3 is 17 residues long. This chain's CDR3 is CASSKVPTGGDDTEAFF. CDR3 coding DNA: TGTGCCAGCAGCAAAGTCCCGACAGGGGGCGACGACACTGAAGCTTTCTTT.

The genes are TRBV10-1 and TRBJ2-5; 13 nucleotides line up with TRBD2. CDR3 length equals 13 residues. The V gene's germline CDR1 is WNHNN and CDR2 SYGVQD (reference sequence). The junction had 1 base not matched to a gene; V was cut back by 8 bases and J by 4 bases. CDR3: CASGTSGTETQYF. CDR3 coding DNA: TGCGCCAGCGGGACTAGCGGGACAGAGACCCAGTACTTC.

The chain uses TRBV4-3 and TRBJ1-1; no clear D gene. CDR1 is LGHNA, CDR2 YSLEER, per germline. The length of the CDR3 is 16 residues. V was shortened by 2 bases and J by 4 bases, with 17 bases between the two germline ends. CDR3 loop: CASSQQPGMWGTEAFF. CDR3 DNA: TGCGCCAGCAGCCAACAACCGGGAATGTGGGGCACTGAAGCTTTCTTT.

V usage is TRBV21-1 and J usage is TRBJ2-1; TRBD1 reflects the table's D call only, with no check against the DNA. TRBV21-1 is deemed a pseudogene. There are 13 residues in the CDR3. The CDR3 protein is CACRGRPYNEQFF. The CDR3 nucleotides read TGTGCCTGTAGGGGGCGCCCCTACAATGAGCAGTTCTTC.

The V call is TRBV9, the J call TRBJ1-3; 7 nucleotides match TRBD1. The CDR3 covers 16 residues. The V gene's germline CDR1 is SGDLS and CDR2 YYNGEE. The V and J ends lost 0 bases and 0 bases, in that order; junction bases with no gene match: 3. The CDR3 reads CASSVVSGGSGNTIYF. The CDR3 bases are TGTGCCAGCAGCGTAGTTTCAGGGGGCTCTGGAAACACCATATATTTT.

The V and J genes are TRBV5-4 and TRBJ2-1, with TRBD2 identical over 13 bases. This CDR3 comprises 18 residues. Looked up from germline, CDR1 is SGHNT and CDR2 is YYREEE (reference sequence). With 0 bases clipped from V and 8 bases from J, the junction kept 11 bases outside the gene matches. CDR3 DNA sequence: TGTGCCAGCAGCTTGGGGACTAGCGGGGGTGCCCCGGTGGATGAGCAGTTCTTC. The encoded protein is CASSLGTSGGAPVDEQFF.

The DNA of the CDR3 is TGTGCCTGGAGTGGACAGGGAGAGACCCAGTACTTC. Protein sequence: CAWSGQGETQYF. The chain couples TRBV30 to TRBJ2-5, with 7 positions matching TRBD1. Germline loops: CDR1 GTSNPN, CDR2 SVGIG (reference sequence). This CDR3 has 12 residues. Losses at the gene ends were 1 base for V and 4 bases for J; bases not matched to a gene: 0. Complete variable domain (other parts from reference TRBV30 and TRBJ2-5): SQTIHQWPATLVQPVGSPLSLECTVEGTSNPNLYWYRQAAGRGLQLLFYSVGIGQISSEVPQNLSASRPQDRQFILSSKKLLLSDSGFYLCAWSGQGETQYFGPGTRLLVL.

The rearrangement joins TRBV27 to TRBJ1-1, with TRBD1 matching 9 bases. Germline CDR1 is MNHEY and CDR2 is SMNVEV (reference sequence). The V gene end was trimmed by 1 base and the J gene end by 1 base; junction bases not matched to a gene: 7. The CDR3 extends over 17 amino acids. The CDR3 DNA is TGTGCCAGCAGTTTATTCGCCGGGACAGGGAGGAACACTGAAGCTTTCTTT. It translates to CASSLFAGTGRNTEAFF.

The chain links TRBV5-1 to TRBJ2-1; TRBD2 might be the D (5 bases). Germline V gene sequence: CDR1 SGHRS, CDR2 YFSETQ. The ends were cut back, 0 bases at V and 10 bases at J, with 8 bases in the middle. This CDR3 has 12 amino acids. As DNA, the CDR3 is TGCGCCAGCAGCTTGGCGCCGGGGGAGCAGTTCTTC. Its protein is CASSLAPGEQFF.

In its sample, this clone was seen many times. The rearrangement uses TRBV6-1 and TRBJ1-1, with D perhaps matching TRBD1 (6 bases). V shed 7 bases and J shed 7 bases, with 13 bases lying between them. The CDR3 covers 12 residues. CDR1 and CDR2 from the germline V gene are MNHNS and SASEGT. CDR3 in DNA: TGTGCCAGCACCCGGGGGCAGGGTGAAGCTTTCTTT. It codes for CASTRGQGEAFF.

The V gene is TRBV7-2, the J gene TRBJ1-2; 7 bases map to TRBD1. The CDR3 extends over 15 amino acids. Germline assignment: CDR1 SGHTA and CDR2 FQGNSA. V lost 2 bases to trimming and J lost 2 bases; unmatched junction nucleotides: 5. The CDR3 is CASSLPGQRNYGYTF. The CDR3 nucleotides read TGTGCCAGCAGCTTACCGGGACAGAGAAACTATGGCTACACCTTC.

This clone came up a few times. This chain connects TRBV5-1 to TRBJ2-7; TRBD1 agrees at 8 bases. Germline trimming cut 2 bases from V and 7 bases from J; bases unmatched to any gene: 8. The CDR3 has 14 amino acids. The germline CDR1 and CDR2 sequences are SGHRS and YFSETQ. The CDR3 protein is CASSFGQGWGEQYF. Written as DNA, the CDR3 is TGCGCCAGCAGCTTCGGACAGGGCTGGGGGGAGCAGTACTTC.

V gene TRBV20-1 combines with J gene TRBJ2-3, with D tentatively TRBD1 or TRBD2 (6 bases each). This CDR3 comprises 11 residues. Germline V lookup: CDR1 DFQATT, CDR2 SNEGSKA (reference sequence). V was trimmed by 6 bases and J by 8 bases, leaving 12 bases between them. The CDR3 sequence is CSAPEGGTQYF. As DNA, the CDR3 is TGCAGTGCGCCCGAGGGGGGTACGCAGTATTTT.

The chain uses TRBV5-1 and TRBJ2-3; TRBD1 is a possible D gene (5 bases). Germline V CDR1 and CDR2: SGHRS, YFSETQ. V was cut by 3 bases and J by 0 bases, with 14 bases left in between. The CDR3 contains 16 residues. The CDR3 sequence: CASSWWGWQSTDTQYF. CDR3 in DNA: TGCGCCAGCAGCTGGTGGGGCTGGCAAAGCACAGATACGCAGTATTTT.

The V and J genes are TRBV11-3 and TRBJ2-1, with 7 bases matching TRBD1. Trimming took 5 bases from V and 5 from J; bases not matched to a gene: 6. The CDR3 has 14 amino acids. Germline V CDR1 and CDR2: SGHNT, YENEEA. DNA of the CDR3: TGTGCCAGCAGCGCAGAGGGGGCGGACAATGAGCAGTTCTTC. Protein sequence: CASSAEGADNEQFF.